This T cell receptor beta chain was recorded in a study of T cells in Graves' hyperthyroidism and ophthalmopathy. This clonotype was observed a handful of times. Its antigen remains unidentified. Germline V gene lookup returns CDR1 DFQATT and CDR2 SNEGSKA (reference sequence). Trimming left V 3 bases short and J 4 bases short, with 10 bases between. The CDR3 contains 13 residues. Diagnosing involved the use of clinical symptoms, serum thyroxine and TRAb, thyroid ultrasound and orbital computed tomography. The PBMCs were taken from over 9.5 ml of fresh peripheral blood. Study findings and constraints: Most thyroid clonotypes expanded above 0.001 appeared in blood too.

Template material for amplifying TCR beta CDR3 regions consisted of RNA transcripts. With the HTBI primer set, the TCR CDR3 went through a first round of RT-PCR. From the multiplex PCR reads, TCRdb called clonotypes with MiXCR, one entry per CDR3 protein. Of more than 350,000 distinct CDR3 sequences in the sample, roughly 15% are singletons; the top ten hold around a fifth. This TCR derives from a woman aged 25 to 39 with Graves' ophthalmopathy. J is TRBJ1-3 and V is TRBV20-1; weak D call: TRBD1 (6 bases). What was sequenced was blood. The CDR3 coding sequence is TGCAGTGCTAGGGCGGGGGGCGGAAACACCATATATTTT. This codes for CSARAGGGNTIYF.